The present entry profiles one T cell receptor (beta chain) with its context. This sample is part of a study of shared clonotypes between healthy human individuals. Replicate sorted-subset PCRs were loaded with roughly 200 ng DNA, roughly 33,000 T cell genomes. Produced via immunoSEQ multiplex PCR; TCRdb's table is partial and in-frame only. The sample has about 590,000 clones, just under 97% seen once. CD8 cells regarded as naive lacked CD45RO, were positively chosen for CCR7, and omitted terminally differentiated effector memory CD45RA+ cells. This CDR3 is 20 amino acids long. V lost 0 bases and J 4 bases, leaving 28 bases between the germline ends. Germline V gene data show CDR1 as ENHRY and CDR2 as SYGVKD.

This receptor was obtained from a woman in her twenties or thirties in good health. The source material was naive CD8+ T cells sorted from blood. The rearrangement uses TRBV10-3 and TRBJ2-7; D is possibly TRBD1 or TRBD2 (5 bases each). The CDR3 loop is CAISESKRGRNRVGWYEQYF. The CDR3 DNA reads as TGTGCCATCAGTGAGTCCAAACGGGGACGGAATCGGGTGGGTTGGTACGAGCAGTACTTC.